Listed below are T cell receptor beta chains from one sample, sequenced in a study of blood T cell repertoires in COVID-19. Here immunoSEQ multiplex PCR was the method, and the copy in TCRdb shows in-frame clones only, minus some. This table has about 220,000 clones, more than 80% appearing once. Sequenced material: PBMCs or T cells enriched from blood (not recorded which). The receptors come from a young woman in a cohort exposed to, infected with or recovered from COVID-19 (not recorded which). CDR3s include the opening cysteine and the closing phenylalanine or tryptophan. The order of the fields is V gene, J gene, clone size, D gene, CDR3 protein, CDR3 DNA. D genes are given only for firm matches. Rows give clone size only sometimes, using once, few, many, or a class for an expanded clone.

TRBV2	TRBJ2-3	-	-	CASIFIWATDTQYF	TGTGCCAGCATTTTCATATGGGCCACAGATACGCAGTATTTT
TRBV14	TRBJ2-1	few	TRBD2	CASSQDLGLAPSREQFF	TGTGCCAGCAGCCAAGATCTGGGACTAGCCCCCTCCAGGGAGCAGTTCTTC
TRBV7-9	TRBJ1-4	once	-	CASSPGGDRQEKLFF	TGTGCCAGCAGCCCCGGAGGGGACCGCCAGGAAAAACTGTTTTTT
TRBV13	TRBJ2-5	-	-	CASSPPLRGQETQYF	TGTGCCAGCAGCCCGCCCCTCAGGGGCCAAGAGACCCAGTACTTC
TRBV15	TRBJ1-5	-	TRBD1	CATSAQLGTGGFVKPQHF	TGTGCCACCAGCGCTCAGCTCGGGACAGGGGGCTTCGTAAAGCCCCAGCATTTT
TRBV9	TRBJ1-2	-	-	CASSPSDSYGYTF	TGTGCCAGCAGCCCGAGCGACAGCTATGGCTACACCTTC
TRBV7-9	TRBJ1-1	-	-	CASSPVRYTEAFF	TGTGCCAGCAGCCCCGTGCGATACACTGAAGCTTTCTTT
TRBV11-2	TRBJ2-5	-	-	CASTGSQETQYF	TGTGCCAGCACAGGCAGTCAAGAGACCCAGTACTTC
TRBV6-5	TRBJ1-5	once	-	CASSPNNQPQHF	TGTGCCAGCAGTCCAAACAATCAGCCCCAGCATTTT
TRBV5-4	TRBJ1-6	-	TRBD1	CASSLDRGSSPLHF	TGTGCCAGCAGCCTGGACAGGGGGTCTTCACCCCTCCACTTT
TRBV11-2	TRBJ2-1	-	-	CASSLRNEQFF	TGTGCCAGCAGCTTGCGGAATGAGCAGTTCTTC
TRBV30	TRBJ1-6	-	-	CAWSVREASPLHF	TGTGCCTGGAGTGTGCGGGAGGCGTCACCCCTCCACTTT
TRBV9	TRBJ1-4	once	-	CASSVEAEDEKLFF	TGTGCCAGCAGCGTAGAGGCGGAGGATGAAAAACTGTTTTTT
TRBV3-1/TRBV3-2	TRBJ2-1	-	TRBD2	CASSPTSGGHNEQFF	TGTGCCAGCAGCCCGACTAGCGGGGGACACAATGAGCAGTTCTTC
TRBV3-1/TRBV3-2	TRBJ1-2	-	-	CASSQEPGPSGYTF	TGTGCCAGCAGCCAGGAGCCAGGGCCGTCTGGCTACACCTTC
TRBV15	TRBJ1-2	-	-	CATSIDLSNYGYTF	TGTGCCACCAGCATAGATTTATCCAACTATGGCTACACCTTC
TRBV14	TRBJ1-1	-	TRBD1	CASSPGQYTEAFF	TGTGCCAGCAGCCCGGGACAGTACACTGAAGCTTTCTTT
TRBV9	TRBJ1-1	-	TRBD1	CASSVAGQGVTNTEAFF	TGTGCCAGCAGCGTAGCGGGACAGGGGGTGACGAACACTGAAGCTTTCTTT
TRBV28	TRBJ1-4	-	-	CASSLSPPQEKLFF	TGTGCCAGCAGTTTATCCCCCCCTCAGGAAAAACTGTTTTTT